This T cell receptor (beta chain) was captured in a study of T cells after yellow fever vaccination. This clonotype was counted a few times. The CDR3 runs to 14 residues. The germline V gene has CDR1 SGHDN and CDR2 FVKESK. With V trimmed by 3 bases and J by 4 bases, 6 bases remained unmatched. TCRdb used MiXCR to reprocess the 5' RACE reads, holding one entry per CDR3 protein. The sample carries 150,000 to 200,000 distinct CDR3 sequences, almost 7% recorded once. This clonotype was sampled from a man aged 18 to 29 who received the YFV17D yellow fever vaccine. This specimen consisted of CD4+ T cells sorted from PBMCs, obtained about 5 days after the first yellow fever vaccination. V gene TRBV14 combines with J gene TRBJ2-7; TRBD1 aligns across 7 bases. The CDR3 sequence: CASSHWDREYEQYF. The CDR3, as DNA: TGTGCCAGCAGCCATTGGGACAGAGAATACGAGCAGTACTTC.